The 19 T cell receptor beta chains listed next were all sequenced from one sample in a study of shared clonotypes between healthy human individuals. Repertoires were generated with immunoSEQ multiplex PCR, while TCRdb's copy carries only in-frame clones and drops some. This sample has about 2,100,000 clones, with 93% found just once. Positive CCR7 selection of CD45RO-negative cells yielded the naive CD8 cells, and terminally differentiated effector memory CD45RA+ cells were excluded. Sequenced: naive CD8+ T cells from PBMCs. These TCRs come from a man between 18 and 35 years old in good health. Some clones in this sample may be carry-over from other donors' samples.

This sequence joins TRBV28 and TRBJ2-2; 7 bases are a match to TRBD1. V lost 1 base to trimming and J lost 6 bases; unmatched junction nucleotides: 14. There are 18 residues in the CDR3. CDR1 is MDHEN, CDR2 SYDVKM, per germline. The CDR3 reads CASSLSSPGQYVPGELFF. The CDR3 nucleotides are TGTGCCAGCAGTTTATCCTCCCCGGGACAGTATGTTCCCGGGGAGCTGTTTTTT.

The chain carries TRBV5-4 and TRBJ2-3; D call uncertain. Between the trimmed V and J ends, which lost 4 bases and 4 bases, there was a span of 16 bases. The CDR3 totals 15 residues. The germline V gene has CDR1 SGHNT and CDR2 YYREEE (reference sequence). CDR3 coding DNA: TGTGCCAGCAGCACGGAAATTAGAAGCGCAGATACGCAGTATTTT. This translates into CASSTEIRSADTQYF.

The V and J genes are TRBV27 and TRBJ1-5; TRBD1 matches 9 bases. CDR3 length: 14 amino acids. The trim removed 4 bases at V and 6 bases at J, leaving 4 bases unmatched. Looked up from germline, CDR1 is MNHEY and CDR2 is SMNVEV (reference sequence). This chain's CDR3 is CASSSRTGAQPQHF. CDR3 bases: TGTGCCAGCAGTTCCCGGACAGGGGCTCAGCCCCAGCATTTT.

The rearrangement links TRBV6-5 to TRBJ2-7; D not resolved. Trimming stripped 2 bases from V and 3 bases from J, with 14 bases between. Germline assignment: CDR1 MNHEY and CDR2 SVGAGI. The CDR3 runs 15 residues. CDR3: CASSYRSNPLYEQYF. For the CDR3, the DNA is TGTGCCAGCAGTTACAGGAGCAACCCGCTCTACGAGCAGTACTTC.

The chain employs TRBV30 and TRBJ2-2, with no clear D. The V and J ends lost 5 bases and 2 bases respectively, with 6 bases between them. Germline V lookup: CDR1 GTSNPN, CDR2 SVGIG (reference sequence). This CDR3 is 12 amino acids long. CDR3 nucleotides: TGTGCCTGGGACGGAAACACCGGGGAGCTGTTTTTT. It specifies CAWDGNTGELFF.

This clone was detected once. The rearrangement links TRBV27 to TRBJ2-6; D gene unclear. This CDR3 region has 17 residues. Germline loops: CDR1 MNHEY, CDR2 SMNVEV (reference sequence). Trimming removed 0 bases from V and 2 bases from J, with 11 bases in between. CDR3 coding DNA: TGTGCCAGCAGTTTATCGCGGCCGGGTGCTGGGGCCAACGTCCTGACTTTC. The encoded protein is CASSLSRPGAGANVLTF.

V usage is TRBV7-9 and J usage is TRBJ2-2; TRBD1 agrees at 9 bases. J was trimmed by 4 bases and V by 1 base; bases with no gene match: 4. CDR1 and CDR2 from the germline V gene are SEHNR and FQNEAQ (reference sequence). CDR3 size: 16 residues. CDR3 sequence (DNA): TGTGCCAGCAGCTTAGATTACAGGGGGCCCACCGGGGAGCTGTTTTTT. Its protein product is CASSLDYRGPTGELFF.

The chain couples TRBV18 to TRBJ2-5; unclear D gene. Looked up from germline, CDR1 is KGHSH and CDR2 is LQKENI. Between the trimmed V and J ends, which lost 2 bases and 2 bases, there was a span of 6 bases. This CDR3 is built from 13 residues. As DNA, the CDR3 is TGTGCCAGCTCACCATCAGTTCAAGAGACCCAGTACTTC. This translates into CASSPSVQETQYF.

CDR3 protein: CASRTEALSYNEQFF. CDR3 nucleotides: TGCGCCAGCAGGACGGAGGCCCTCTCCTACAATGAGCAGTTCTTC. The chain recombines TRBV5-1 with TRBJ2-1, with D maybe TRBD2 (5 bases). The germline V and J ends were trimmed by 5 bases and 0 bases, with 12 bases remaining between them. This CDR3 is 15 amino acids long. Germline CDR1 SGHRS, CDR2 YFSETQ.

The chain uses TRBV10-2 and TRBJ1-1; 7 bases map to TRBD1. Trimming removed 6 bases from V and 4 bases from J; junction bases left unmatched: 11. CDR1 and CDR2 from the germline V gene are WSHSY and SAAADI. The CDR3 covers 15 residues. The CDR3 DNA reads as TGCGCCAGCAGGGTGGGGACAGCCTTGGGCACTGAAGCTTTCTTT. Residues: CASRVGTALGTEAFF.

The rearrangement joins TRBV5-4 to TRBJ2-7; 8 bases align to TRBD2. The trim removed 4 bases at V and 5 bases at J, leaving 8 bases unmatched. Per germline, CDR1 SGHNT and CDR2 YYREEE (reference sequence). The CDR3 spans 14 residues. The DNA of the CDR3 is TGTGCCAGCAGCACAACTAGCGGCCGTGACGAGCAGTACTTC. Translating gives CASSTTSGRDEQYF.

The chain couples TRBV7-3 to TRBJ2-5, with D tentatively TRBD2 (6 bases). CDR1 and CDR2 from the germline V gene are SGHTA and FQGTGA. Trimming pared 5 bases from V and 1 base from J, leaving 14 bases between. This CDR3 contains 15 residues. The CDR3 is CASSLYGRPQETQYF. DNA for the CDR3: TGTGCCAGCAGCCTCTACGGGAGACCCCAAGAGACCCAGTACTTC.

This sequence joins TRBV19 and TRBJ2-1; no firm D call. The germline gives CDR1 LNHDA, CDR2 SQIVND (reference sequence). The V end was cut by 0 bases, the J end by 1 base, with 10 bases between. There are 16 residues in the CDR3. CDR3 protein: CASSIDRFQSYNEQFF. In DNA form, the CDR3 reads TGTGCCAGTAGTATAGACCGGTTTCAGTCCTACAATGAGCAGTTCTTC.

This chain joins TRBV14 and TRBJ2-7, with 10 bases lining up with TRBD2. Germline lookup yields CDR1 SGHDN and CDR2 FVKESK. CDR3 length equals 16 residues. V lost 5 bases to trimming and J lost 1 base; unmatched junction nucleotides: 8. CDR3 coding DNA: TGTGCCAGCAGCTCTTTCGAGCGGGAGGGATCCTACGAGCAGTACTTC. It codes for CASSSFEREGSYEQYF.

This rearrangement joins TRBV5-6 to TRBJ1-2; D may be TRBD1 (6 bases). V was cut by 4 bases and J by 10 bases, with 11 bases left in between. The CDR3 consists of 11 residues. In germline, CDR1 is SGHDT, CDR2 YYEEEE. This CDR3 reads CASSQNRAYTF. The CDR3 bases are TGTGCCAGCAGCCAGAACAGGGCCTACACCTTC.

The V gene is TRBV7-9, the J gene TRBJ1-1; TRBD1 might be the D (5 bases). From germline, CDR1 is SEHNR and CDR2 FQNEAQ (reference sequence). This CDR3 spans 14 amino acids. The V and J ends lost 3 bases and 3 bases respectively, with 11 bases between them. The CDR3 nucleotides read TGTGCCAGCAGCTTGTCGGGGGTGTACACTGAAGCTTTCTTT. This sequence encodes CASSLSGVYTEAFF.

The J gene is TRBJ2-7, the V gene TRBV27; D might be TRBD1 (5 bases). The CDR3 is 14 residues long. CDR1 and CDR2 from the germline V gene are MNHEY and SMNVEV (reference sequence). V was shortened by 3 bases and J by 5 bases, with 14 bases between the two germline ends. The CDR3 is CASSFVAGNHEQYF. CDR3 DNA: TGTGCCAGCAGTTTTGTGGCAGGGAACCACGAGCAGTACTTC.

Turning to this clone: The same CDR3 also results from other DNA sequences found in this sample. The chain couples TRBV27 to TRBJ1-1; 7 bases line up with TRBD1. The germline V gene has CDR1 MNHEY and CDR2 SMNVEV (reference sequence). CDR3 length equals 14 residues. V gave up 2 bases and J gave up 5 bases; unmatched junction bases: 5. The CDR3 sequence: CASSLSRGGTEAFF. DNA of the CDR3: TGTGCCAGCAGTTTAAGCAGGGGGGGTACTGAAGCTTTCTTT.

This rearrangement joins TRBV7-8 to TRBJ2-1, with D possibly being TRBD2 (6 bases). CDR1 and CDR2 (germline): SGHVS, FQNEAQ. V lost 0 bases and J 8 bases, leaving 17 bases between the germline ends. The CDR3 runs 16 residues. CDR3 DNA: TGTGCCAGCAGCTTAGCCTGGGGAGGCCAGGAGGATGAGCAGTTCTTC. It is translated as CASSLAWGGQEDEQFF.